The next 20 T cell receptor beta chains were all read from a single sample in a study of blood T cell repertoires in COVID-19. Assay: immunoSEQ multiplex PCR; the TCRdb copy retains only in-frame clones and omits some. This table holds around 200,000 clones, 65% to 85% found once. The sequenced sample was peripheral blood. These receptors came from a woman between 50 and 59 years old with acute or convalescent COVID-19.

Here the CDR3 DNA reads TGTGCCAGCAGCTTTCGACTAAGCGGGGCCTACGAGCAGTACTTC. Its translation is CASSFRLSGAYEQYF. The chain couples TRBV7-2 to TRBJ2-7, with 7 bases aligning to TRBD2. CDR1 and CDR2 from the germline V gene are SGHTA and FQGNSA. The CDR3 runs to 15 residues. The V and J ends lost 3 bases and 2 bases, in that order; junction bases with no gene match: 7. Full variable domain (missing parts from reference TRBV7-2 and TRBJ2-7): GAGVSQSPSNKVTEKGKDVELRCDPISGHTALYWYRQSLGQGLEFLIYFQGNSAPDKSGLPSDRFSAERTGGSVSTLTIQRTQQEDSAVYLCASSFRLSGAYEQYFGPGTRLTVT.

CDR3 region: CASRRDRGLWDTGELFF. DNA for the CDR3: TGTGCCAGTAGACGGGACAGGGGGCTATGGGACACCGGGGAGCTGTTTTTT. V and J are TRBV19 and TRBJ2-2, with 12 positions matching TRBD1. The germline V gene has CDR1 LNHDA and CDR2 SQIVND (reference sequence). This CDR3 region has 17 residues. With 6 bases clipped from V and 3 bases from J, the junction kept 8 bases outside the gene matches.

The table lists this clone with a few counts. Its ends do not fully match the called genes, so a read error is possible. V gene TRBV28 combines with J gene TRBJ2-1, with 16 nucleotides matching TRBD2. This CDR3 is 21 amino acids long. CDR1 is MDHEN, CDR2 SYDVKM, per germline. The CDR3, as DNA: TGTGCCAGCAATTTACCCGGGCCGGGACTAGCGGGAGGGCTGCGGGACAATGAGCAGTTCTTC. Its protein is CASNLPGPGLAGGLRDNEQFF.

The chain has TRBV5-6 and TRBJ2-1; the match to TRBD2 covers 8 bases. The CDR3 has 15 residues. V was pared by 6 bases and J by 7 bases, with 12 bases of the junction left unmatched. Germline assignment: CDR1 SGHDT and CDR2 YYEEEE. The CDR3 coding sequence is TGTGCCAGCACGCGACGAGCGGGAGTGGGGAATGAGCAGTTCTTC. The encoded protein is CASTRRAGVGNEQFF.

The chain's CDR3 is CAIAPQGEGTQYF. The CDR3 coding sequence is TGTGCCATCGCCCCCCAAGGGGAGGGGACGCAGTATTTT. The rearrangement uses TRBV10-3 and TRBJ2-3; 7 bases match TRBD2. CDR1 is ENHRY and CDR2 is SYGVKD in the germline V gene. CDR3 size: 13 residues. V gave up 8 bases and J gave up 9 bases; unmatched junction bases: 11.

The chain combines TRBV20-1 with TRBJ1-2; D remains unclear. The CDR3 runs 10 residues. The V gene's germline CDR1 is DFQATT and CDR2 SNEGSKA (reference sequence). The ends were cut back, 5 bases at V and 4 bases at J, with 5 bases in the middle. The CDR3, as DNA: TGCAGTGCTGACACCTATGGCTACACCTTC. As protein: CSADTYGYTF.

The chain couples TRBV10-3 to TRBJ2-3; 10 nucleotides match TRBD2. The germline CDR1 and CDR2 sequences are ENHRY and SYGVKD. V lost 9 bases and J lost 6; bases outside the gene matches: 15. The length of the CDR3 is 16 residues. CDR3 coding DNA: TGTGCCATTCAAGATATGGCTAGCGGGAGTGTGGATACGCAGTATTTT. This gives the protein CAIQDMASGSVDTQYF.

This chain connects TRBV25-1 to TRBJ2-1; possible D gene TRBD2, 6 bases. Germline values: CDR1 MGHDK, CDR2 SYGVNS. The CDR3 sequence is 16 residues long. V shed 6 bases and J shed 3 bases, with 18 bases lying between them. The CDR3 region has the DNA TGTGCCAGCAGCTCCTCGGACTACACAAACTACAATGAGCAGTTCTTC. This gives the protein CASSSSDYTNYNEQFF.

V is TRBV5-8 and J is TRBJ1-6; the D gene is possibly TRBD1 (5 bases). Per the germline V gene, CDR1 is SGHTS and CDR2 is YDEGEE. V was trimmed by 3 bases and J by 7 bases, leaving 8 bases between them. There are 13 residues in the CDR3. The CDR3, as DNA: TGTGCCAGCAGCTGGACACACAATTCACCCCTCCACTTT. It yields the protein CASSWTHNSPLHF.

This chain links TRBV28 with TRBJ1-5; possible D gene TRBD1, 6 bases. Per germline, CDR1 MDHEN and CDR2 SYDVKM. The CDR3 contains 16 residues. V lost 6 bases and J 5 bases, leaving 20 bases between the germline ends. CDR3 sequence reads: CASSLERGHEDQPQHF. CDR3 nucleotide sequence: TGTGCCAGCAGCCTTGAGAGGGGACATGAAGATCAGCCCCAGCATTTT.

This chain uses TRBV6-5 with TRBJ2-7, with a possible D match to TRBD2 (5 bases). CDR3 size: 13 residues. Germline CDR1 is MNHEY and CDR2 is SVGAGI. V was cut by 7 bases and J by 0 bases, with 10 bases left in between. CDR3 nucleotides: TGTGCCAGCAAGACTGGGAGCTCCTACGAGCAGTACTTC. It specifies CASKTGSSYEQYF.

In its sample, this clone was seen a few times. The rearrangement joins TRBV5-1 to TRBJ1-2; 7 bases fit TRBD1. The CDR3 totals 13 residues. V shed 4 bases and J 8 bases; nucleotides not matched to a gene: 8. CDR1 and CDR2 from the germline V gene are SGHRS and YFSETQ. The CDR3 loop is CASSRDRDTGYTF. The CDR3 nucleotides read TGCGCCAGCAGCAGAGACAGGGATACGGGCTACACCTTC.

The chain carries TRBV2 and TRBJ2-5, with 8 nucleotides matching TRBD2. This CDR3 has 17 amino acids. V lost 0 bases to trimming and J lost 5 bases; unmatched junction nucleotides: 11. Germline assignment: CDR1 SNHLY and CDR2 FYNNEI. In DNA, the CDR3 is TGTGCCAGCAGTGAAGCTGCGGGTAGCGGGATGTGGGAGACCCAGTACTTC. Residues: CASSEAAGSGMWETQYF.

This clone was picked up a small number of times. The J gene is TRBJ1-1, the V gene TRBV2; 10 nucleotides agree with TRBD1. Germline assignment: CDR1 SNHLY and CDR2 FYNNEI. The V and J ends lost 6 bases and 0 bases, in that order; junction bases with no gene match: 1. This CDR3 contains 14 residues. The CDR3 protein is CASRGQGMNTEAFF. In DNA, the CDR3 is TGTGCCAGCAGGGGACAGGGGATGAACACTGAAGCTTTCTTT.

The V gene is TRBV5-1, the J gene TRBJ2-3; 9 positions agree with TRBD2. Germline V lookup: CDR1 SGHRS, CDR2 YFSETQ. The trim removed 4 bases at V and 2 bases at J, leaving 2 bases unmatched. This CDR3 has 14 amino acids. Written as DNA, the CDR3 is TGCGCCAGCAGCCCTAGCGGGATCACAGATACGCAGTATTTT. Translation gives CASSPSGITDTQYF.

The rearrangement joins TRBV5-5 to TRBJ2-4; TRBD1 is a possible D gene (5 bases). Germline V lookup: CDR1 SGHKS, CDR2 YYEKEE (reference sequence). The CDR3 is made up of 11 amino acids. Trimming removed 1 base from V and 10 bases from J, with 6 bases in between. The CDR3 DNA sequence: TGTGCCAGCAGCTTGACAGGTATTCAGTACTTC. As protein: CASSLTGIQYF.

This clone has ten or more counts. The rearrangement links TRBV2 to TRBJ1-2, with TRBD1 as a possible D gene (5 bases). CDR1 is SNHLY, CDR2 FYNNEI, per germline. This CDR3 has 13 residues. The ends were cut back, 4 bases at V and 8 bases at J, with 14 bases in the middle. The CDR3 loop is CASSVPAGLGYTF. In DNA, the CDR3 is TGTGCCAGCAGTGTTCCAGCAGGGTTGGGCTACACCTTC.

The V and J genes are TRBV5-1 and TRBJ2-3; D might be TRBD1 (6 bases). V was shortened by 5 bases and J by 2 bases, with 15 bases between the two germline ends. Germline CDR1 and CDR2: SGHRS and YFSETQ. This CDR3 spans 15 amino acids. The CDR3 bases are TGCGCCAGCAGGTCGGACAGCGCCCTCACAGATACGCAGTATTTT. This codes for CASRSDSALTDTQYF.

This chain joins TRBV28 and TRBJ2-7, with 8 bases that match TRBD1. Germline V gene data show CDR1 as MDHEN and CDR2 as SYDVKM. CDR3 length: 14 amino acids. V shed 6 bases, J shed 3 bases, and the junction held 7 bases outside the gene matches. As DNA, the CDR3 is TGTGCCAGCAGGCCGGTGGACAGGGTCTACGAGCAGTACTTC. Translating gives CASRPVDRVYEQYF.

The CDR3 region is CAAWDRVGSGELFF. The CDR3, as DNA: TGTGCCGCCTGGGACAGGGTCGGATCCGGGGAGCTGTTTTTT. This chain joins TRBV6-5 and TRBJ2-2; 9 bases are a match to TRBD1. The junction had 10 bases not matched to a gene; V was cut back by 11 bases and J by 6 bases. Germline V gene lookup returns CDR1 MNHEY and CDR2 SVGAGI. The CDR3 length is 14 residues.